This T cell receptor (beta chain) derives from a study of CD8+CD57+ T cells in acquired aplastic anemia. Unmatched junction bases numbered 5, after V lost 0 bases and J lost 3 bases. The CDR3 sequence is 15 residues long. Germline V CDR1 and CDR2: SGHRS, YFSETQ. The TCR beta profiling, which covered VDJ combination and CDR3 sequence, was carried out using genomic DNA as the template. Via MiXCR, TCRdb re-called the reads, giving one row per CDR3 protein. The data hold roughly 170,000 distinct CDR3 sequences, with less than 50% observed a single time. Whoever was chosen for sequencing had shown CD8+CD57+ cell expansion by flow cytometry.

The origin of this receptor is a human donor with aplastic anemia. The rearrangement uses TRBV5-1 and TRBJ2-7, with TRBD1 matching over 8 bases. The sequenced sample consisted of sorted CD4+, CD8+, or CD8+CD57+ T cells (not recorded which) from PBMCs. CDR3 sequence (DNA): TGCGCCAGCAGCTTGGCATGGACAGGGCACTACGAGCAGTACTTC. This sequence encodes CASSLAWTGHYEQYF.